One sample yielded the 28 T cell receptor beta chains listed below, sequenced in a study of cytomegalovirus exposure and HLA in healthy donors. Sequenced by immunoSEQ multiplex PCR; TCRdb stores in-frame clones only, minus some. The top ten clones hold more than 2.5% of a sample with about 55,000 clones, around 90% of them seen once. Sequenced input: PBMCs. All receptors derive from a man between 18 and 29 years old in good health and CMV-seronegative.

The CDR3 is CASSVSGQGPYEQYF. The CDR3 region has the DNA TGTGCCAGCAGCGTATCGGGACAGGGACCCTACGAGCAGTACTTC. The chain combines TRBV9 with TRBJ2-7, with 9 bases matching TRBD1. The V segment lost 1 base and the J segment 2 bases; nucleotides outside the gene matches: 4. The CDR3 length is 15 residues. CDR1 and CDR2 from the germline V gene are SGDLS and YYNGEE.

The chain has TRBV5-1 and TRBJ2-7, with TRBD2 matching 13 bases. Germline CDR1 reads SGHRS; CDR2 reads YFSETQ. With V trimmed by 3 bases and J by 4 bases, 4 bases remained unmatched. This CDR3 region has 15 residues. CDR3 amino acids: CASSWTSGRQYEQYF. CDR3 coding DNA: TGCGCCAGCAGCTGGACTAGCGGGAGACAATACGAGCAGTACTTC.

The chain links TRBV28 to TRBJ2-1; D gene uncertain. Germline V CDR1 and CDR2: MDHEN, SYDVKM. Trimming stripped 6 bases from V and 6 bases from J, with 15 bases between. The CDR3 is 14 residues long. CDR3 in DNA: TGTGCCAGCAGCCCTCCAAGTCCTAGCAATGAGCAGTTCTTC. Protein: CASSPPSPSNEQFF. The full variable domain, its missing parts supplied by reference TRBV28 and TRBJ2-1, is DVKVTQSSRYLVKRTGEKVFLECVQDMDHENMFWYRQDPGLGLRLIYFSYDVKMKEKGDIPEGYSVSREKKERFSLILESASTNQTSMYLCASSPPSPSNEQFFGPGTRLTVL.

The gene calls are TRBV4-1 and TRBJ2-1; 8 positions match TRBD2. The J segment lost 15 bases and the V segment lost 0 bases, leaving 13 bases of the junction unmatched. The length of the CDR3 is 15 residues. The germline V gene has CDR1 MGHRA and CDR2 YSYEKL. In DNA, the CDR3 is TGCGCCAGCAGCCAAGATTTCCCAGGAGCGGGAGTTCTGTTCTTC. Residues: CASSQDFPGAGVLFF.

This chain joins TRBV7-9 and TRBJ1-5; the match to TRBD1 covers 9 bases. The ends lost 5 bases at V and 1 base at J; junction bases unmatched: 3. This CDR3 is built from 15 residues. Germline V lookup: CDR1 SEHNR, CDR2 FQNEAQ (reference sequence). Here the CDR3 reads CASSAGTGSNQPQHF. As DNA, the CDR3 is TGTGCCAGCAGCGCAGGGACAGGGAGCAATCAGCCCCAGCATTTT.

The J gene is TRBJ2-2, the V gene TRBV6-4; D may be TRBD2 (5 bases). The CDR3 consists of 15 residues. V lost 11 bases and J 3 bases, leaving 19 bases between the germline ends. The germline V gene encodes CDR1 MRHNA and CDR2 SNTAGT. CDR3 nucleotides: TGTGCCCCATCCGGAGGAGAGAAGGACACCGGGGAGCTGTTTTTT. Its protein product is CAPSGGEKDTGELFF.

The chain recombines TRBV18 with TRBJ1-1, with a possible D match to TRBD1 (6 bases). The CDR3 has 14 amino acids. The germline V gene encodes CDR1 KGHSH and CDR2 LQKENI. V was cut by 6 bases and J by 3 bases, with 14 bases left in between. This CDR3 reads CASSPPQGHTEAFF. CDR3 coding DNA: TGTGCCAGCTCTCCCCCTCAGGGGCACACTGAAGCTTTCTTT.

The rearrangement uses TRBV15 and TRBJ2-5, with 9 bases fitting TRBD1. CDR3 length: 15 residues. The J segment lost 5 bases and the V segment lost 0 bases, leaving 4 bases of the junction unmatched. Looked up from germline, CDR1 is LNHNV and CDR2 is YYDKDF (reference sequence). The CDR3 protein is CATSREGQGFETQYF. CDR3 coding DNA: TGTGCCACCAGCAGAGAGGGACAGGGCTTTGAGACCCAGTACTTC.

V usage is TRBV4-1 and J usage is TRBJ1-3; no clear D gene. The V end was cut by 6 bases, the J end by 6 bases, with 18 bases between. Germline CDR1 and CDR2: MGHRA and YSYEKL. CDR3 length equals 15 residues. CDR3 in DNA: TGCGCCAGCAGGTTCGACTTAGGAGCCGAAAACACCATATATTTT. This encodes CASRFDLGAENTIYF.

The chain joins TRBV2 to TRBJ1-5; tentative D call: TRBD1 (5 bases). This CDR3 region has 16 residues. Germline CDR1 and CDR2: SNHLY and FYNNEI. Trimming removed 5 bases from V and 7 bases from J, with 21 bases in between. The CDR3 coding sequence is TGTGCCAGCAGTTATAGAAGGGACCGAGGAGGGCAGCCCCAGCATTTT. Translating it yields CASSYRRDRGGQPQHF.

V is TRBV27 and J is TRBJ1-1; D gene uncertain. This CDR3 is 16 amino acids long. The V gene lost 0 bases and the J gene lost 0 bases, with 11 bases spanning the gap. Germline CDR1 is MNHEY and CDR2 is SMNVEV (reference sequence). The CDR3 DNA follows: TGTGCCAGCAGTTTATCTCTGGAGGGTTTGAACACTGAAGCTTTCTTT. It specifies CASSLSLEGLNTEAFF.

The gene calls are TRBV28 and TRBJ1-2; TRBD1 is a possible D gene (6 bases). V shed 6 bases and J shed 6 bases, with 14 bases lying between them. The CDR3 loop spans 13 amino acids. In germline, CDR1 is MDHEN, CDR2 SYDVKM. Here the CDR3 reads CASRRTGRNGYTF. In DNA form, the CDR3 reads TGTGCCAGCAGACGAACAGGGAGAAATGGCTACACCTTC.

The chain has TRBV11-2 and TRBJ2-2; a weak D match, TRBD1 (6 bases). The V gene's germline CDR1 is SGHAT and CDR2 FQNNGV. This CDR3 spans 16 amino acids. Trimming cost V 5 bases and J 5 bases, with 18 bases left between them. The CDR3, as DNA: TGTGCCAGCAGCGGAAGGACAGTGTCGCAGACCGGGGAGCTGTTTTTT. Translated: CASSGRTVSQTGELFF.

The CDR3 nucleotides read TGTGCCAGCACCAAAGGGGGTAGCGGGGGGCTCTACGAGCAGTACTTC. Protein product: CASTKGGSGGLYEQYF. The gene calls are TRBV28 and TRBJ2-7; 10 nucleotides align to TRBD2. Trimming took 7 bases from V and 3 from J; bases not matched to a gene: 12. The CDR3 consists of 16 residues. Germline CDR1 MDHEN, CDR2 SYDVKM.

V and J are TRBV11-3 and TRBJ2-3; TRBD1 matches at 9 bases. V shed 4 bases, J shed 3 bases, and the junction held 5 bases outside the gene matches. The CDR3 covers 15 residues. Germline assignment: CDR1 SGHNT and CDR2 YENEEA. CDR3 loop: CASSYGTGLTDTQYF. CDR3 nucleotides: TGTGCCAGCAGCTATGGGACAGGGCTAACAGATACGCAGTATTTT.

The chain carries TRBV7-9 and TRBJ2-5; D is undetermined. Germline V CDR1 and CDR2: SEHNR, FQNEAQ (reference sequence). Between the trimmed V and J ends, which lost 1 base and 2 bases, there was a span of 8 bases. The CDR3 is 14 residues long. Here the CDR3 DNA reads TGTGCCAGCAGCTTAGGGCAGGATCAAGAGACCCAGTACTTC. This sequence encodes CASSLGQDQETQYF.

This clone was found once. The chain has TRBV2 and TRBJ2-2, with unresolved D. Per germline, CDR1 SNHLY and CDR2 FYNNEI. The CDR3 runs to 13 residues. Trimming left V 6 bases short and J 3 bases short, with 8 bases between. The DNA of the CDR3 is TGTGCCAGCAGCCTAACGTACACCGGGGAGCTGTTTTTT. This codes for CASSLTYTGELFF.

In regard to this clone: One junction end does not reproduce the germline sequence, and a read error may be involved. The DNA for the CDR3 is TGTGCTAGCAGCGTAGCCGGAGGTTTTGCGGATACGCAGTATTTT. It codes for CASSVAGGFADTQYF. The J gene is TRBJ2-3, the V gene TRBV7-7, with D tentatively TRBD2 (5 bases). Germline V gene data show CDR1 as SSHAT and CDR2 as FNYEAQ (reference sequence). The CDR3 runs 15 residues.

This clone has just one count. CDR3 amino acids: CASSLTSYEQYF. CDR3 bases: TGTGCCAGCAGTTTGACTTCCTACGAGCAGTACTTC. The chain is built from TRBV2 and TRBJ2-7; no reliable D call. Germline CDR1 and CDR2: SNHLY and FYNNEI. The CDR3 consists of 12 residues. V dropped 5 bases and J dropped 1 base, with 6 bases sitting between them.

The CDR3 reads CASSFLGLTSGSYEQYF. The CDR3 DNA follows: TGTGCCAGCAGCTTTTTGGGCCTGACTAGCGGGTCTTACGAGCAGTACTTC. This chain links TRBV12-1 with TRBJ2-7; the table calls TRBD2, which could not be checked here. TRBV12-1 is a listed pseudogene. The CDR3 spans 17 residues.

This chain uses TRBV18 with TRBJ1-4; D gene ambiguous. The V end was cut by 5 bases, the J end by 5 bases, with 9 bases between. The CDR3 has 13 amino acids. Germline CDR1 is KGHSH and CDR2 is LQKENI. CDR3 protein: CASSSDTNEKLFF. As DNA, the CDR3 is TGTGCCAGCTCATCTGACACAAATGAAAAACTGTTTTTT. Full variable domain (outside the CDR3, taken from reference TRBV18 and TRBJ1-4): NAGVMQNPRHLVRRRGQEARLRCSPMKGHSHVYWYRQLPEEGLKFMVYLQKENIIDESGMPKERFSAEFPKEGPSILRIQQVVRGDSAAYFCASSSDTNEKLFFGSGTQLSVL.

This chain uses TRBV29-1 with TRBJ2-1; TRBD1 matches at 9 bases. The CDR3 totals 13 residues. CDR1 and CDR2 (germline): SQVTM, ANQGSEA. The J segment lost 10 bases and the V segment lost 7 bases, leaving 11 bases of the junction unmatched. CDR3 sequence: CSAGGTGLVEQFF. As DNA, the CDR3 is TGCAGCGCGGGCGGGACAGGGTTGGTCGAGCAGTTCTTC.

The chain combines TRBV7-3 with TRBJ2-3; D is uncertain. The CDR3 runs to 13 residues. Germline V lookup: CDR1 SGHTA, CDR2 FQGTGA. The V end lost 1 base, the J end lost 5 bases, and 7 bases lay between the germline ends. The CDR3, as DNA: TGTGCCAGCAGCTTAAAGCGAGGAGATACGCAGTATTTT. This codes for CASSLKRGDTQYF.

J is TRBJ2-5 and V is TRBV28; no definite D call. Germline values: CDR1 MDHEN, CDR2 SYDVKM. With 3 bases removed from V and 7 bases from J, the gap between germline ends came to 12 bases. CDR3 length: 13 amino acids. CDR3 DNA sequence: TGTGCCAGCAGTTTGGTCCAGTCGGGGACCCAGTACTTC. Amino acid sequence: CASSLVQSGTQYF.

The chain is built from TRBV28 and TRBJ2-3; 7 bases fit TRBD2. CDR1 is MDHEN, CDR2 SYDVKM, per germline. The ends lost 8 bases at V and 8 bases at J; junction bases unmatched: 10. This CDR3 is 13 amino acids long. CDR3 sequence reads: CASAQGGPFTQYF. The DNA of the CDR3 is TGTGCCAGCGCCCAGGGAGGGCCTTTTACGCAGTATTTT.

The chain recombines TRBV6-1 with TRBJ2-7, with TRBD1 matching 7 bases. CDR1 and CDR2 (germline): MNHNS, SASEGT. V trimming: 8 bases; J trimming: 3 bases; junction bases outside the gene matches: 7. The CDR3 is made up of 13 amino acids. The CDR3 protein is CASSGTENYEQYF. The CDR3 nucleotides are TGTGCCAGCTCCGGGACAGAAAACTACGAGCAGTACTTC.

The chain carries TRBV6-1 and TRBJ1-2, with TRBD1 matching 8 bases. This CDR3 spans 13 amino acids. Looked up from germline, CDR1 is MNHNS and CDR2 is SASEGT. Trimming cost V 5 bases and J 5 bases; bases outside gene matches: 4. DNA of the CDR3: TGTGCCAGCAGTCCGGACAGGGATTATGGCTACACCTTC. This sequence encodes CASSPDRDYGYTF.

The chain links TRBV19 to TRBJ2-1, with TRBD2 matching over 11 bases. With V trimmed by 2 bases and J by 7 bases, 4 bases remained unmatched. There are 15 residues in the CDR3. CDR1 is LNHDA and CDR2 is SQIVND in the germline V gene (reference sequence). CDR3 protein: CASSITSGSINEQFF. The CDR3 coding sequence is TGTGCCAGTAGTATAACTAGCGGGAGTATAAATGAGCAGTTCTTC.